These 22 T cell receptor beta chains came from one sample sequenced in a study of blood T cell repertoires in COVID-19. This table comes from immunoSEQ multiplex PCR, and its TCRdb copy is limited to in-frame clones, with some not included. The sample carries about 52,000 clones, over 75% recorded once. Source material: peripheral blood. The receptors were sampled from a man in his sixties or seventies with acute or convalescent COVID-19.

The V gene is TRBV2, the J gene TRBJ2-7; no clear D gene. CDR1 and CDR2 from the germline V gene are SNHLY and FYNNEI. Trimming left V 8 bases short and J 0 bases short, with 8 bases between. This CDR3 is 12 amino acids long. The CDR3 DNA is TGTGCCAGCTCTAAAAGCTCCTACGAGCAGTACTTC. This encodes CASSKSSYEQYF.

CDR3 sequence (DNA): TGTGCCAGCAGCTCCGGGTCCTACACAGATACGCAGTATTTT. Its translation: CASSSGSYTDTQYF. V is TRBV11-1 and J is TRBJ2-3; D gene uncertain. CDR3 length equals 14 residues. Germline assignment: CDR1 SGHAT and CDR2 FQDESV (reference sequence). V lost 4 bases to trimming and J lost 2 bases, with 10 bases between them.

The rearrangement joins TRBV7-9 to TRBJ1-2; possibly TRBD1 for D (5 bases). Germline-derived CDR1 and CDR2 are SEHNR and FQNEAQ (reference sequence). The CDR3 is made up of 15 amino acids. Trimming took off 4 bases at V and 0 bases at J, with 12 bases between the two ends. As DNA, the CDR3 is TGTGCCAGCAGCTCTAGACAGCGTCCTAACTATGGCTACACCTTC. As protein: CASSSRQRPNYGYTF.

The V call is TRBV15, the J call TRBJ2-7; 9 bases agree with TRBD1. Trimming took 1 base from V and 0 from J; bases not matched to a gene: 4. Germline values: CDR1 LNHNV, CDR2 YYDKDF (reference sequence). The CDR3 is 16 amino acids. The CDR3 nucleotides read TGTGCCACCAGCAGAGGGACAGGGGACGGCTCCTACGAGCAGTACGTC. This encodes CATSRGTGDGSYEQYV.

The rearrangement uses TRBV18 and TRBJ1-1; maybe TRBD1 (5 bases). The CDR3 loop spans 15 amino acids. The germline V gene encodes CDR1 KGHSH and CDR2 LQKENI. V was trimmed by 3 bases and J by 1 base, leaving 12 bases between them. CDR3 DNA sequence: TGTGCCAGCTCACCGAGTACAGGACCGAACACTGAAGCTTTCTTT. It codes for CASSPSTGPNTEAFF.

This chain connects TRBV5-1 to TRBJ1-1, with TRBD1 as a possible D gene (6 bases). Trimming pared 3 bases from V and 0 bases from J, leaving 9 bases between. Germline V gene data show CDR1 as SGHRS and CDR2 as YFSETQ. This CDR3 contains 14 residues. The CDR3 nucleotides are TGCGCCAGCAGCTACGGACAGATGAACACTGAAGCTTTCTTT. Protein: CASSYGQMNTEAFF.

The rearrangement uses TRBV28 and TRBJ1-5; D is uncertain. From germline, CDR1 is MDHEN and CDR2 SYDVKM. CDR3 length: 11 residues. V was cut by 6 bases and J by 8 bases, with 8 bases left in between. CDR3 sequence: CASRRTEPQHF. For the CDR3, the DNA is TGTGCCAGCAGGCGTACGGAGCCCCAGCATTTT.

The chain employs TRBV6-5 and TRBJ1-6; tentatively, D is TRBD1 (5 bases). Germline lookup yields CDR1 MNHEY and CDR2 SVGAGI. CDR3 size: 16 residues. The V end was cut by 0 bases, the J end by 9 bases, with 15 bases between. The CDR3 region is CASSYSEGVSVSPLHF. CDR3 nucleotides: TGTGCCAGCAGTTACTCGGAAGGGGTCAGCGTTTCACCCCTCCACTTT.

The chain has TRBV19 and TRBJ1-5; D ambiguous. There are 15 residues in the CDR3. V was trimmed by 2 bases and J by 2 bases, leaving 10 bases between them. Germline CDR1 is LNHDA and CDR2 is SQIVND (reference sequence). The CDR3 spells CASSIPPRGNQPQHF. CDR3 nucleotides: TGTGCCAGTAGTATACCTCCTCGGGGCAATCAGCCCCAGCATTTT. The full variable domain, with the rest looked up from reference TRBV19 and TRBJ1-5, is DGGITQSPKYLFRKEGQNVTLSCEQNLNHDAMYWYRQDPGQGLRLIYYSQIVNDFQKGDIAEGYSVSREKKESFPLTVTSAQKNPTAFYLCASSIPPRGNQPQHFGDGTRLSIL.

This chain uses TRBV25-1 with TRBJ1-5, with TRBD1 as a possible D gene (6 bases). The CDR3 is 14 residues long. From germline, CDR1 is MGHDK and CDR2 SYGVNS. The germline V and J ends were trimmed by 5 bases and 4 bases, with 12 bases remaining between them. CDR3 nucleotides: TGTGCCAGCAGTCCTGGGGGCCCTAATCAGCCCCAGCATTTT. It encodes CASSPGGPNQPQHF.

The chain combines TRBV6-2 or TRBV6-3 with TRBJ2-7, with a tentative D call TRBD2 (6 bases). Germline assignment: CDR1 MNHEY and CDR2 SVGEGT. The CDR3 is 13 residues long. Trimming removed 6 bases at V and 6 bases at J, with 15 bases between. CDR3 sequence (DNA): TGTGCCAGCAGCTTAATGGAGGGTGTCGAGCAGTACGTC. This codes for CASSLMEGVEQYV.

The V gene is TRBV14, the J gene TRBJ2-3; 8 bases are a match to TRBD2. The CDR3 length is 15 residues. Per germline, CDR1 SGHDN and CDR2 FVKESK. The ends lost 3 bases at V and 3 bases at J; junction bases unmatched: 5. CDR3 DNA: TGTGCCAGCAGCCACACGCGCGGGGGGACAGATACGCAGTATTTT. Translated, it gives CASSHTRGGTDTQYF.

The chain has TRBV28 and TRBJ2-5; TRBD2 matches 13 bases. The CDR3 has 16 residues. Germline loops: CDR1 MDHEN, CDR2 SYDVKM. The V gene end was trimmed by 5 bases and the J gene end by 5 bases; junction bases not matched to a gene: 8. Written as DNA, the CDR3 is TGTGCCAGCAGTCCATGGGGGACTAGCGGGGAGGAGACCCAGTACTTC. As protein: CASSPWGTSGEETQYF. Based on the CDR3 plus reference TRBV28 and TRBJ2-5, the full variable domain is DVKVTQSSRYLVKRTGEKVFLECVQDMDHENMFWYRQDPGLGLRLIYFSYDVKMKEKGDIPEGYSVSREKKERFSLILESASTNQTSMYLCASSPWGTSGEETQYFGPGTRLLVL.

The chain uses TRBV7-2 and TRBJ2-4, with D possibly matching TRBD1 (5 bases). The CDR3 runs 12 residues. Trimming shortened V by 5 bases and J by 8 bases, and 10 bases separated the two germline ends. Germline V CDR1 and CDR2: SGHTA, FQGNSA. The CDR3 spells CASSESRDIQYF. CDR3 in DNA: TGTGCCAGCAGCGAGTCCAGGGACATTCAGTACTTC.

V and J are TRBV6-1 and TRBJ1-2; the D gene is possibly TRBD1 (5 bases). The CDR3 contains 13 residues. Germline CDR1 reads MNHNS; CDR2 reads SASEGT. V lost 2 bases and J 4 bases, leaving 8 bases between the germline ends. The CDR3 coding sequence is TGTGCCAGCAGTGAACCCAGGGCCTATGGCTACACCTTC. It codes for CASSEPRAYGYTF.

V and J are TRBV2 and TRBJ1-5; 9 bases match TRBD1. V lost 7 bases and J lost 4; bases outside the gene matches: 8. CDR1 is SNHLY and CDR2 is FYNNEI in the germline V gene. The CDR3 loop spans 15 amino acids. CDR3: CASKAQGARNQPQHF. Here the CDR3 DNA reads TGTGCCAGCAAAGCACAGGGGGCGCGGAATCAGCCCCAGCATTTT.

The rearrangement uses TRBV10-3 and TRBJ2-5; TRBD1 might be the D (6 bases). The CDR3 extends over 14 amino acids. With 2 bases removed from V and 2 bases from J, the gap between germline ends came to 9 bases. Germline assignment: CDR1 ENHRY and CDR2 SYGVKD. The CDR3 spells CAISENGQQETQYF. CDR3 nucleotides: TGTGCCATCAGTGAGAACGGACAGCAAGAGACCCAGTACTTC.

The chain combines TRBV6-2 or TRBV6-3 with TRBJ1-5; D is possibly TRBD1 (5 bases). CDR3 length equals 14 residues. Trimming removed 5 bases at V and 7 bases at J, with 15 bases between. Germline V gives CDR1 MNHEY, CDR2 SVGEGT. This CDR3 is CASSPPGNGQPQHF. CDR3 DNA sequence: TGTGCCAGCAGTCCACCAGGGAATGGGCAGCCCCAGCATTTT.

This chain's CDR3 is CASSSGLARAGELFF. The CDR3 DNA reads TGTGCCAGCAGTTCCGGACTAGCGAGAGCCGGGGAGCTGTTTTTT. The chain carries TRBV6-5 and TRBJ2-2; the match to TRBD2 covers 9 bases. With 4 bases clipped from V and 6 bases from J, the junction kept 6 bases outside the gene matches. Germline V gene sequence: CDR1 MNHEY, CDR2 SVGAGI. The length of the CDR3 is 15 residues.

The V gene is TRBV15, the J gene TRBJ1-3, with D possibly matching TRBD1 (6 bases). The CDR3 is 17 residues long. The V gene lost 5 bases and the J gene lost 3 bases, with 20 bases spanning the gap. CDR1 is LNHNV and CDR2 is YYDKDF in the germline V gene (reference sequence). The CDR3 spells CATSWGGQGQFGNTIYF. DNA of the CDR3: TGTGCCACCAGCTGGGGGGGGCAGGGGCAGTTTGGAAACACCATATATTTT.

This chain links TRBV6-4 with TRBJ1-2; 10 positions match TRBD1. Germline V gene sequence: CDR1 MRHNA, CDR2 SNTAGT. There are 15 residues in the CDR3. Trimming cost V 6 bases and J 3 bases; bases outside gene matches: 7. CDR3 residues: CASRREGQGHYGYTF. The CDR3 region has the DNA TGTGCCAGCAGGAGGGAGGGACAGGGGCACTATGGCTACACCTTC.

The rearrangement links TRBV6-2 or TRBV6-3 to TRBJ2-3; D is undetermined. Per germline, CDR1 MNHEY and CDR2 SVGEGT. This CDR3 region has 15 residues. V lost 4 bases to trimming and J lost 5 bases, with 16 bases between them. The CDR3, as DNA: TGTGCCAGCAGTTTAGGCAGGCCCGTTTTAGATACGCAGTATTTT. Translated: CASSLGRPVLDTQYF.